This T cell receptor (beta chain) was recorded in a study of T cells in Graves' hyperthyroidism and ophthalmopathy. Graves' hyperthyroidism was deemed stable given no ophthalmopathy progression within 18 months. Uncontrolled infection, other autoimmune disease, pregnancy and lactation each barred patients from inclusion. TCR beta CDR3 region amplification was performed from RNA transcripts. HTBI primers were employed in a first-round RT-PCR of the TCR CDR3. TCRdb re-called the multiplex PCR reads with MiXCR, one entry per CDR3 protein. Of 300,000 to 350,000 distinct CDR3 sequences in the sample, around 20% were seen once. Study findings and constraints: In validation, the model predicted ophthalmopathy. These predictions came a median roughly seven months before onset.

To note about this clonotype: As yet, its antigen is unknown. A much larger clone lies a single base off, so this may be a read error.

V was pared by 1 base and J by 4 bases, with 8 bases between. CDR3 size: 14 residues. Germline loops: CDR1 LNHNV, CDR2 YYDKDF (reference sequence). The chain uses TRBV15 and TRBJ1-5, with D unclear. The specimen sequenced was blood. The sequence was collected from a woman aged 45 to 65 with Graves' hyperthyroidism. CDR3 nucleotide sequence: TGTGCCACCAGCAGAGGTAATAGAAATCAGCCCCAGCATTTT. Residues: CATSRGNRNQPQHF.